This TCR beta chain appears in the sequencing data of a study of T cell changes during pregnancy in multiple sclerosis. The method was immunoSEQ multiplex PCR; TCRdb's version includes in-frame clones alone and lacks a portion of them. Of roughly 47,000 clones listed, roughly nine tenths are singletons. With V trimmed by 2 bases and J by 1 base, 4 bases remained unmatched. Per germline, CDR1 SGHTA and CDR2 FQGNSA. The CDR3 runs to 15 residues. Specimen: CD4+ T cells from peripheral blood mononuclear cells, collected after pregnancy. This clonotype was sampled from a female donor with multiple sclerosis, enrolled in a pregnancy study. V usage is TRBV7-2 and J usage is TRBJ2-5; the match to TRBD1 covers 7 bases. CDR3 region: CASSLTSGGQETQYF. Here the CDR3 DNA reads TGTGCCAGCAGCTTAACTTCAGGGGGCCAAGAGACCCAGTACTTC.